Presented here are 29 T cell receptor beta chains from one specimen sequenced in a study of regulatory T cells in long-lasting Graves disease. Arm-PCR of CDR3 regions and iRepertoire HTBI primers were the basis on which TCR beta libraries were built. TCRdb ran MiXCR on the multiplex PCR reads and lists one entry per CDR3 protein. The sample yields about 340,000 distinct CDR3 sequences, around a fifth seen once. The sample's time point: persistent/refractory GD, antithyroid drugs over 5 years with positive TRAb. PBMC-derived RNA was used for the TCR library. The sample here was peripheral blood mononuclear cells (PBMCs), taken when the disease was refractory, from a patient treated with antithyroid drugs. These receptors were taken from a female donor with Graves disease.

This clonotype was observed at least ten times. J is TRBJ2-7 and V is TRBV25-1; the match to TRBD2 covers 11 bases. The CDR3 extends over 16 amino acids. Germline V gene sequence: CDR1 MGHDK, CDR2 SYGVNS. J gave up 4 bases and V 0 bases, and 5 bases lay outside the gene matches. The CDR3 DNA is TGTGCCAGCAGTGAATATAAACTAGCGGGAGTGTACGAGCAGTACTTC. It codes for CASSEYKLAGVYEQYF.

This clonotype was recorded many times. The rearrangement links TRBV2 to TRBJ2-5; D may be TRBD1 (6 bases). Trimming shortened V by 10 bases and J by 5 bases, and 20 bases separated the two germline ends. The CDR3 contains 14 residues. Germline values: CDR1 SNHLY, CDR2 FYNNEI. CDR3 sequence reads: CATRIGTFFETQYF. The CDR3 DNA is TGTGCCACCAGGATCGGGACATTTTTTGAGACCCAGTACTTC.

This clonotype was counted many times. This chain connects TRBV11-1 to TRBJ1-5; D call uncertain. V was trimmed by 8 bases and J by 5 bases, leaving 7 bases between them. CDR1 is SGHAT, CDR2 FQDESV, per germline (reference sequence). The CDR3 is made up of 11 amino acids. The CDR3 sequence: CASGKHQPQHF. CDR3 bases: TGTGCCAGCGGAAAACATCAGCCCCAGCATTTT. Based on the CDR3 plus reference TRBV11-1 and TRBJ1-5, the full variable domain is EAEVAQSPRYKITEKSQAVAFWCDPISGHATLYWYRQILGQGPELLVQFQDESVVDDSQLPKDRFSAERLKGVDSTLKIQPAELGDSAMYLCASGKHQPQHFGDGTRLSIL.

This clonotype was observed at least ten times. The V gene is TRBV28, the J gene TRBJ2-7, with D possibly TRBD2 on 7 matching bases. Germline assignment: CDR1 MDHEN and CDR2 SYDVKM. The V end was cut by 3 bases, the J end by 5 bases, with 14 bases between. The length of the CDR3 is 14 residues. CDR3 coding DNA: TGTGCCAGCAGTTTGGGGGGGCCGATCCACGAGCAGTACTTC. This gives the protein CASSLGGPIHEQYF. Based on the CDR3 plus reference TRBV28 and TRBJ2-7, the full variable domain is DVKVTQSSRYLVKRTGEKVFLECVQDMDHENMFWYRQDPGLGLRLIYFSYDVKMKEKGDIPEGYSVSREKKERFSLILESASTNQTSMYLCASSLGGPIHEQYFGPGTRLTVT.

This clonotype was found many times. The gene calls are TRBV20-1 and TRBJ2-5, with no clear D. V lost 5 bases and J 5 bases, leaving 12 bases between the germline ends. The length of the CDR3 is 12 residues. CDR1 is DFQATT and CDR2 is SNEGSKA in the germline V gene (reference sequence). CDR3 region: CSAAVGYETQYF. CDR3 sequence (DNA): TGCAGTGCTGCAGTGGGTTACGAGACCCAGTACTTC.

This clonotype was seen at least ten times. The rearrangement uses TRBV7-9 and TRBJ1-2; perhaps TRBD1 as D (6 bases). The CDR3 is 16 amino acids. V was clipped by 2 bases and J by 3 bases, with 16 bases between them. CDR1 is SEHNR, CDR2 FQNEAQ, per germline (reference sequence). The CDR3 DNA reads TGTGCCAGCAGCTTAATACCCGGCGGGGGCCACTATGGCTACACCTTC. Translation gives CASSLIPGGGHYGYTF.

Worth noting for this clonotype: One end of the junction is discordant with germline, which a read error may explain. The chain is built from TRBV12-3 or TRBV12-4 and TRBJ1-4; D might be TRBD1 (5 bases). This CDR3 contains 15 residues. CDR3 protein: CTSSLSSEGKEKLFF. The CDR3 DNA sequence: TGTACCAGCAGTTTAAGTTCGGAGGGGAAAGAAAAACTGTTTTTT.

Worth noting for this clonotype: This could be a read error, since a much larger clone is one nucleotide away. The chain uses TRBV18 and TRBJ1-2; TRBD1 matches 8 bases. The V gene's germline CDR1 is KGHSH and CDR2 LQKENI. The CDR3 extends over 15 amino acids. CDR3 nucleotides: TGTGCCAGCTCACCATCGGTGCAGGGGGCGGATGGCTACGCCTTC. Encoded protein: CASSPSVQGADGYAF.

The rearrangement links TRBV18 to TRBJ1-5; a weak D match, TRBD1 (5 bases). The CDR3 runs to 16 residues. Germline lookup yields CDR1 KGHSH and CDR2 LQKENI. Trimming removed 5 bases at V and 4 bases at J, with 18 bases between. CDR3 sequence (DNA): TGTGCCAGCTCATCGACCGAAGGGGTAGGGAATCAGCCCCAGCATTTT. Translation gives CASSSTEGVGNQPQHF. The whole variable domain, remainder taken from reference TRBV18 and TRBJ1-5, is NAGVMQNPRHLVRRRGQEARLRCSPMKGHSHVYWYRQLPEEGLKFMVYLQKENIIDESGMPKERFSAEFPKEGPSILRIQQVVRGDSAAYFCASSSTEGVGNQPQHFGDGTRLSIL.

The V call is TRBV7-8, the J call TRBJ2-2; D possibly uses TRBD1 or TRBD2 (7 bases each). Trimming took off 5 bases at V and 5 bases at J, with 15 bases between the two ends. CDR3 length: 15 residues. Germline loops: CDR1 SGHVS, CDR2 FQNEAQ. CDR3 residues: CASSQGGGRTGELFF. In nucleotides, the CDR3 is TGTGCCAGCAGCCAGGGGGGGGGCCGGACCGGGGAGCTGTTTTTT.

This clonotype was recorded many times. The chain is built from TRBV20-1 and TRBJ2-7; D gene ambiguous. The CDR3 is 11 residues long. The V gene's germline CDR1 is DFQATT and CDR2 SNEGSKA (reference sequence). V lost 0 bases and J lost 1, with 1 base in between. The CDR3 region is CSARDSYEQYF. DNA for the CDR3: TGCAGTGCTAGAGATTCCTACGAGCAGTACTTC.

This clonotype has just a few counts. The chain recombines TRBV19 with TRBJ2-5; D remains ambiguous. Germline V gives CDR1 LNHDA, CDR2 SQIVND (reference sequence). V was pared by 6 bases and J by 4 bases, with 12 bases between. This CDR3 is 13 amino acids long. As DNA, the CDR3 is TGTGCCAGTAGCCGAACGGTCGGAGAGACCCAGTACTTC. Amino acids: CASSRTVGETQYF.

This clonotype was counted ten times or more. The V gene is TRBV28, the J gene TRBJ2-6; no definite D call. The V gene's germline CDR1 is MDHEN and CDR2 SYDVKM. The V end was cut by 2 bases, the J end by 0 bases, with 5 bases between. The CDR3 is made up of 15 amino acids. The CDR3 sequence: CASSLASSGANVLTF. The CDR3 DNA is TGTGCCAGCAGTTTAGCGAGCTCTGGGGCCAACGTCCTGACTTTC.

The chain has TRBV20-1 and TRBJ1-2; possible D gene TRBD1, 5 bases. V lost 2 bases and J lost 3, with 13 bases in between. The CDR3 length is 14 residues. The germline gives CDR1 DFQATT, CDR2 SNEGSKA (reference sequence). The CDR3 region is CSARTSRGHYGYTF. CDR3 nucleotide sequence: TGCAGTGCTAGAACCTCAAGGGGTCACTATGGCTACACCTTC.

This clonotype was recorded many times. The genes are TRBV6-2 or TRBV6-3 and TRBJ1-4; D remains unclear. V lost 4 bases and J 0 bases, leaving 6 bases between the germline ends. CDR3 length equals 14 residues. Germline values: CDR1 MNHEY, CDR2 SVGEGT. The CDR3 region has the DNA TGTGCCAGCAGTTGGGCGTCAACTAATGAAAAACTGTTTTTT. It codes for CASSWASTNEKLFF.

This clonotype turned up a few times. The chain combines TRBV9 with TRBJ1-1; D possibly corresponds to TRBD1 (6 bases). This CDR3 has 13 amino acids. With 5 bases removed from V and 3 bases from J, the gap between germline ends came to 11 bases. CDR1 and CDR2 from the germline V gene are SGDLS and YYNGEE. The CDR3 sequence is CASRYRDDTEAFF. DNA of the CDR3: TGTGCCAGCAGGTACAGGGATGACACTGAAGCTTTCTTT.

This clonotype was counted at least ten times. The rearrangement uses TRBV28 and TRBJ2-2; TRBD1 matches 10 bases. The CDR3 contains 18 residues. Germline V gives CDR1 MDHEN, CDR2 SYDVKM. Trimming cost V 3 bases and J 1 base; bases outside gene matches: 8. The CDR3 sequence: CASSFPRGTGVNTGELFF. The CDR3 bases are TGTGCCAGCAGTTTTCCCCGCGGGACAGGGGTGAACACCGGGGAGCTGTTTTTT.

The chain's CDR3 is CASSTTSGGYNEQFF. DNA for the CDR3: TGTGCCAGTAGTACGACTAGCGGGGGGTACAATGAGCAGTTCTTC. The chain uses TRBV19 and TRBJ2-1; 13 positions match TRBD2. Germline CDR1 reads LNHDA; CDR2 reads SQIVND (reference sequence). V was pared by 4 bases and J by 4 bases, with 1 base of the junction left unmatched. The CDR3 extends over 15 amino acids.

This chain connects TRBV7-2 to TRBJ2-3, with TRBD2 matching 14 bases. This CDR3 region has 16 residues. V shed 5 bases and J 1 base; nucleotides not matched to a gene: 2. Per germline, CDR1 SGHTA and CDR2 FQGNSA. The CDR3 nucleotides read TGTGCCAGCAGCGTGACTAGCGGGGGGGGCACAGATACGCAGTATTTT. The encoded protein is CASSVTSGGGTDTQYF.

This clonotype was counted many times. The chain recombines TRBV3-1 with TRBJ1-1; D is unresolved. Germline-derived CDR1 and CDR2 are LGHDT and YNNKEL (reference sequence). V lost 0 bases, J lost 5 bases, and 7 bases lay in between. The CDR3 length is 13 residues. CDR3 sequence: CASSQDLVTEAFF. CDR3 in DNA: TGTGCCAGCAGCCAAGATTTGGTAACTGAAGCTTTCTTT.

Ten or more counts support this clonotype. V gene TRBV6-1 combines with J gene TRBJ2-7, with D unresolved. The CDR3 loop spans 14 amino acids. The V end was cut by 2 bases, the J end by 3 bases, with 11 bases between. CDR1 and CDR2 from the germline V gene are MNHNS and SASEGT. CDR3 DNA: TGTGCCAGCAGTGAAACCGCGGCAGACTACGAGCAGTACTTC. As protein: CASSETAADYEQYF.

This clonotype has at least ten counts. V and J are TRBV7-2 and TRBJ1-1; D call uncertain. Germline CDR1 and CDR2: SGHTA and FQGNSA. V lost 1 base, J lost 2 bases, and 8 bases lay in between. CDR3 length: 14 residues. For the CDR3, the DNA is TGTGCCAGCAGCTTAGTGAGATTTAACACTGAAGCTTTCTTT. It specifies CASSLVRFNTEAFF. The full variable domain, rest sourced from reference TRBV7-2 and TRBJ1-1, is GAGVSQSPSNKVTEKGKDVELRCDPISGHTALYWYRQSLGQGLEFLIYFQGNSAPDKSGLPSDRFSAERTGGSVSTLTIQRTQQEDSAVYLCASSLVRFNTEAFFGQGTRLTVV.

The CDR3 coding sequence is TGCGCCAGCAGCTTGAACCCAGAGGGCCATGAGCAGTTCTTC. Translated, it gives CASSLNPEGHEQFF. The rearrangement links TRBV5-1 to TRBJ2-1; TRBD2 is a possible D gene (5 bases). Per the germline V gene, CDR1 is SGHRS and CDR2 is YFSETQ. Trimming stripped 1 base from V and 8 bases from J, with 13 bases between. The CDR3 has 14 amino acids.

This clonotype was observed at least ten times. CDR3 DNA sequence: TGTGCCAGCACCACCTTTTGGTACAACAATAATTCACCCCTCCACTTT. Its translation is CASTTFWYNNNSPLHF. V usage is TRBV12-3 or TRBV12-4 and J usage is TRBJ1-6; D is uncertain. V was shortened by 7 bases and J by 5 bases, with 18 bases between the two germline ends. The CDR3 runs to 16 residues.

A note on this clonotype: Sequence at one end of the junction differs from germline and may be a read error. J is TRBJ1-2 and V is TRBV7-9, with D possibly being TRBD1 (5 bases). The CDR3 is made up of 14 amino acids. Per the germline V gene, CDR1 is SEHNR and CDR2 is FQNEAQ (reference sequence). In DNA form, the CDR3 reads TGTGCCGGCAGCTTAGCTAGGACACACTATGGCTACACCTTC. As protein: CAGSLARTHYGYTF.

This clonotype was counted ten times or more. The rearrangement links TRBV5-1 to TRBJ1-1; the D gene is possibly TRBD1 (6 bases). Germline-derived CDR1 and CDR2 are SGHRS and YFSETQ. CDR3 length equals 16 residues. Between the trimmed V and J ends, which lost 1 base and 7 bases, there was a span of 20 bases. In DNA, the CDR3 is TGCGCCAGCAGCTTGTGGGCTGACATGCCAGGGGATGAAGCTTTCTTT. Its translation: CASSLWADMPGDEAFF. The variable domain in full, completed from reference TRBV5-1 and TRBJ1-1, reads KAGVTQTPRYLIKTRGQQVTLSCSPISGHRSVSWYQQTPGQGLQFLFEYFSETQRNKGNFPGRFSGRQFSNSRSEMNVSTLELGDSALYLCASSLWADMPGDEAFFGQGTRLTVV.

This clonotype was picked up a small number of times. The chain couples TRBV6-1 to TRBJ2-2, with 7 bases matching TRBD2. The J segment lost 5 bases and the V segment lost 6 bases, leaving 9 bases of the junction unmatched. The germline V gene encodes CDR1 MNHNS and CDR2 SASEGT. The CDR3 sequence is 15 residues long. The CDR3 sequence is CASSRSGTWTGELFF. Here the CDR3 DNA reads TGTGCCAGCAGCCGAAGCGGGACTTGGACCGGGGAGCTGTTTTTT.

The gene calls are TRBV3-1 and TRBJ1-1; D gene uncertain. V lost 7 bases and J lost 9, with 21 bases in between. The CDR3 runs 14 residues. Per the germline V gene, CDR1 is LGHDT and CDR2 is YNNKEL (reference sequence). CDR3 sequence reads: CASTVGKGELQAFF. CDR3 DNA: TGTGCCAGCACCGTCGGCAAGGGTGAATTACAAGCTTTCTTT.

In its sample, this clonotype was seen many times. The chain employs TRBV29-1 and TRBJ1-1, with D perhaps TRBD1 (5 bases). Germline V gene sequence: CDR1 SQVTM, CDR2 ANQGSEA. With 5 bases removed from V and 0 bases from J, the gap between germline ends came to 10 bases. This CDR3 has 13 residues. The CDR3 coding sequence is TGCAGCGTTCGAAGGGGCTTGAACACTGAAGCTTTCTTT. It encodes CSVRRGLNTEAFF.